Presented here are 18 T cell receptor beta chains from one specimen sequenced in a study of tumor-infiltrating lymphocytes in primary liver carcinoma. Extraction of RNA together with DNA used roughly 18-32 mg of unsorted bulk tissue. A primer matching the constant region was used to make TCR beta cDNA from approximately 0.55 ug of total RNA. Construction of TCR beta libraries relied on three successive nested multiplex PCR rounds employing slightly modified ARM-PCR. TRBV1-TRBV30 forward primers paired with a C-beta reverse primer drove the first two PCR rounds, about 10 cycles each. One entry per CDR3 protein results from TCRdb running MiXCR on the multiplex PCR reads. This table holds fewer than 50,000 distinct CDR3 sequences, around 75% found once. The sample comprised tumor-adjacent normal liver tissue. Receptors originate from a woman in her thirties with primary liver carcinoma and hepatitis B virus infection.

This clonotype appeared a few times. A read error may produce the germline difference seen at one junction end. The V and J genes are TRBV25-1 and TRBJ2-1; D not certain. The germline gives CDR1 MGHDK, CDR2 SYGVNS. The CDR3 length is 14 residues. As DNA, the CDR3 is TGTGCCAGCAGTTCAGCCTGGTCCAACAATGAGCAGTTCTTT. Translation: CASSSAWSNNEQFF.

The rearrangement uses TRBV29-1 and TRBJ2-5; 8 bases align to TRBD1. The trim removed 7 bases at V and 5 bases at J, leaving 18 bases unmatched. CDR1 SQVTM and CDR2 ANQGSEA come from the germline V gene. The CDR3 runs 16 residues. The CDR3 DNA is TGCAGCGCGACAGGGGAGATGGGTTCTTCAGTGGAGACCCAGTACTTC. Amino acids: CSATGEMGSSVETQYF.

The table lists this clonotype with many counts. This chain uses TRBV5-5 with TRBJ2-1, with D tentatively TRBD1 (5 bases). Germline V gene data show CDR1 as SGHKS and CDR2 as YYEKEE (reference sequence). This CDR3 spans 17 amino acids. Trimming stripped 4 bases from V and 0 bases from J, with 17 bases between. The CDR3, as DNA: TGTGCCAGCAGCAGGGGCGATAGGGAATCCTCCTACAATGAGCAGTTCTTC. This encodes CASSRGDRESSYNEQFF. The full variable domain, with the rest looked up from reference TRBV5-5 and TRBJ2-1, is DAGVTQSPTHLIKTRGQQVTLRCSPISGHKSVSWYQQVLGQGPQFIFQYYEKEERGRGNFPDRFSARQFPNYSSELNVNALLLGDSALYLCASSRGDRESSYNEQFFGPGTRLTVL.

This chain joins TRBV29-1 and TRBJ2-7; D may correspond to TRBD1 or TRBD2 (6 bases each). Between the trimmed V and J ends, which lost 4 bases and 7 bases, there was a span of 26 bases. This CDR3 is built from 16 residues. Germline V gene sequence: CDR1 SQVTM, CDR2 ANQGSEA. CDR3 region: CSVVWGASYSYNEQYF. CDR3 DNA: TGCAGCGTTGTATGGGGGGCCAGTTACTCCTACAATGAGCAGTACTTC.

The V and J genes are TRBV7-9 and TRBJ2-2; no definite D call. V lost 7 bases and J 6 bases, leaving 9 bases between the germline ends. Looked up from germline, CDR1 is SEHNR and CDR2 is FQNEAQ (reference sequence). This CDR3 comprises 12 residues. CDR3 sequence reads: CASNTDAGELFF. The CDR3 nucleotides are TGTGCCAGCAACACAGACGCCGGGGAGCTGTTTTTT.

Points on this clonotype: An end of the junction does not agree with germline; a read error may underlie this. CDR3 nucleotides: TGTGCCAGCAGCTTAAGGTTGATAAATGAGCTGTTCTTC. It specifies CASSLRLINELFF. The J gene is TRBJ2-1, the V gene TRBV5-5; D gene uncertain. Germline-derived CDR1 and CDR2 are SGHKS and YYEKEE (reference sequence). CDR3 length: 13 amino acids. Variable domain in full (rest from reference TRBV5-5 and TRBJ2-1): DAGVTQSPTHLIKTRGQQVTLRCSPISGHKSVSWYQQVLGQGPQFIFQYYEKEERGRGNFPDRFSARQFPNYSSELNVNALLLGDSALYLCASSLRLINELFFGPGTRLTVL.

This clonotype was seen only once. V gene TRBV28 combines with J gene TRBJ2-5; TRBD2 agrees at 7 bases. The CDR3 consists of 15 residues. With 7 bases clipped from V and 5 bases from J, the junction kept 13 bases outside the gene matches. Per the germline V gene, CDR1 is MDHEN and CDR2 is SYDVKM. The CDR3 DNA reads TGTGCCAGCACTCCGCGGGCGGGAGCGGGGGAGACCCAGTACTTC. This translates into CASTPRAGAGETQYF.

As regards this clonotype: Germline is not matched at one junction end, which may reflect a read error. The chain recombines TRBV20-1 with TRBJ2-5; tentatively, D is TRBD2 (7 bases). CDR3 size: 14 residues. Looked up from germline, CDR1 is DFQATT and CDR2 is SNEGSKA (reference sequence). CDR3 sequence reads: CSARDGRGQGTQYF. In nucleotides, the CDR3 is TGCAGTGCTAGAGATGGGCGGGGGCAAGGGACCCAGTACTTC.

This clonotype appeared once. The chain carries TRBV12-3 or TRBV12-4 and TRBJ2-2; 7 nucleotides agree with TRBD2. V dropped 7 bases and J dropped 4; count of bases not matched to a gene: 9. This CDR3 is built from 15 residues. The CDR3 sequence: CASNFGGSPTGELFF. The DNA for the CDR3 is TGTGCCAGCAATTTTGGCGGGAGTCCCACCGGGGAGCTGTTTTTT.

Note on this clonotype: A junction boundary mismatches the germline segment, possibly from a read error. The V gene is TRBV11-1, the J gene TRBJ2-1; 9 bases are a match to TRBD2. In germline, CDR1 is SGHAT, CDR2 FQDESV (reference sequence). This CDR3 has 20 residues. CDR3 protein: CASSPIPGTSFESSYNEQFF. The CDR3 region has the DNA TGCGCCAGCAGCCCAATTCCCGGGACTAGCTTCGAGAGCTCCTACAATGAGCAGTTCTTC.

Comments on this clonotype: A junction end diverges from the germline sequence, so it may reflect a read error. CDR3 bases: TGTGCCGGCTCCGCCCGTGACGAAAAACTGTTTTTT. It yields the protein CAGSARDEKLFF. The V gene is TRBV4-3, the J gene TRBJ1-4; D gene unclear. Germline-derived CDR1 and CDR2 are LGHNA and YSLEER. The CDR3 covers 12 residues.

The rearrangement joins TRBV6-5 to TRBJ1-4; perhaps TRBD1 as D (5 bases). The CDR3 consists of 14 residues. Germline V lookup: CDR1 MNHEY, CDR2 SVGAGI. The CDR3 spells CGRRDLATNEKLFF. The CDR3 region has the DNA TGTGGCAGAAGGGACCTTGCAACTAATGAAAAACTGTTTTTT.

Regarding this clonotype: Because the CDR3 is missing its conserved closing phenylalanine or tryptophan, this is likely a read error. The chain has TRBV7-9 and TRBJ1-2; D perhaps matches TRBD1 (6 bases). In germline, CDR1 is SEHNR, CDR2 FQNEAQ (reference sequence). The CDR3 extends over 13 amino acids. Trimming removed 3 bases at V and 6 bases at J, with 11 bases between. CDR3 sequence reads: CASSFSRGDGYTL. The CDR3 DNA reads TGTGCCAGCAGCTTCTCAAGGGGGGATGGCTACACCCTC.

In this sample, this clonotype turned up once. CDR3 in DNA: TGCGCCATTAGCCTAACAGGGGTTAACTCCTACGAGCAGTACTTC. It specifies CAISLTGVNSYEQYF. This chain joins TRBV4-1 and TRBJ2-7, with 7 bases matching TRBD1. J gave up 0 bases and V 10 bases, and 12 bases lay outside the gene matches. The CDR3 runs to 15 residues. The germline gives CDR1 MGHRA, CDR2 YSYEKL.

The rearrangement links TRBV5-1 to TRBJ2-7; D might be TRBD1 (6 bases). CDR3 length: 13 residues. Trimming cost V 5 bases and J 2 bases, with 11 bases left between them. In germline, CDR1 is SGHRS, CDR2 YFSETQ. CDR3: CASSWDKPYEQYF. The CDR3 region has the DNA TGCGCCAGCAGTTGGGACAAGCCCTACGAGCAGTACTTC. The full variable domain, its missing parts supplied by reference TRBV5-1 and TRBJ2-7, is KAGVTQTPRYLIKTRGQQVTLSCSPISGHRSVSWYQQTPGQGLQFLFEYFSETQRNKGNFPGRFSGRQFSNSRSEMNVSTLELGDSALYLCASSWDKPYEQYFGPGTRLTVT.

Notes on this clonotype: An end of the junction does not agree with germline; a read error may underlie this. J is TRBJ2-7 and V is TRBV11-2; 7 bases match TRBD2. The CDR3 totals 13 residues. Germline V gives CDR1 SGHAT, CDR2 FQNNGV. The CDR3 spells CASSLGCGGVKYF. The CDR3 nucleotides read TGTGCCAGTAGCTTAGGTTGTGGGGGGGTTAAGTACTTC.

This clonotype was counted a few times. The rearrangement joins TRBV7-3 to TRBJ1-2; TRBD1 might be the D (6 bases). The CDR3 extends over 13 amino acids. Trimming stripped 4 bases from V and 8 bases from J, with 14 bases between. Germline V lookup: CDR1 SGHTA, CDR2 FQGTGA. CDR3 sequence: CASSSVRGSGYTF. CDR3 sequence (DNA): TGTGCCAGCAGCTCCGTAAGGGGGTCGGGCTACACCTTC.

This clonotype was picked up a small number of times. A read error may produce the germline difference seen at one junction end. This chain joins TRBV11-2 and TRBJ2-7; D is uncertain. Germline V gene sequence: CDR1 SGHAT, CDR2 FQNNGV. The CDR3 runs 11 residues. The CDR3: CVSSPASERYF. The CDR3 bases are TGTGTTAGCAGTCCAGCCAGTGAGCGGTACTTC.